The sequence of this T cell receptor (beta chain) was determined in a study of T-cell memory formation after mild COVID-19. Study-wide findings and caveats: Later expanders leaned toward CD4+, whereas clones contracting from day 15 to 85 were balanced CD4/CD8.

Germline CDR1 reads SEHNR; CDR2 reads FQNEAQ (reference sequence). There are 14 residues in the CDR3. Trimming removed 6 bases at V and 5 bases at J, with 16 bases between. On this clonotype itself: Its antigen is not identified.

TCRdb reanalysed the 5' RACE reads using MiXCR and keeps one entry per CDR3 protein. The table includes 350,000 to 450,000 distinct CDR3 sequences, 28% detected once. Sequencing was carried out using PBMCs or a T cell subset sorted from them (not recorded which). This sequence was found in an adult woman who had mild COVID-19 (a few samples of this study predate the infection). Cell type and time point are not known. The genes are TRBV7-9 and TRBJ1-1; D ambiguous. The CDR3 loop reads CASSSALGWTEAFF. CDR3 sequence (DNA): TGTGCCAGCAGTTCTGCACTCGGGTGGACTGAAGCTTTCTTT.